Each of the 26 T cell receptor beta chains below was sequenced from the same sample in a study of blood T cell repertoires in COVID-19 (dated by TCRdb to the early 2020s). Library preparation employed the immunoSEQ multiplex PCR assay. Sourced from immuneACCESS, this table was stored by TCRdb with only in-frame sequences that have V and J called. A share of the clones is absent; for the studies checked, an unresolved V gene accounts for under half, and the remainder has no known explanation. For this sample there are roughly 100,000 clones; roughly nine tenths appear just once. The biggest ten clones account for around 5.1% of the sample. Sequencing used peripheral blood. These receptors were obtained from a man between 45 and 60 years old with acute or convalescent COVID-19.

The CDR3 DNA is TGCGCCAGCAGCTTGGACCAGGGGGCGGTTAATTCACCCCTCCACTTT. Translated, it gives CASSLDQGAVNSPLHF. J is TRBJ1-6 and V is TRBV5-1; TRBD1 matches at 8 bases. Germline CDR1 is SGHRS and CDR2 is YFSETQ. V shed 0 bases and J 6 bases; nucleotides not matched to a gene: 5. The CDR3 spans 16 residues. The variable domain in full, completed from reference TRBV5-1 and TRBJ1-6, reads KAGVTQTPRYLIKTRGQQVTLSCSPISGHRSVSWYQQTPGQGLQFLFEYFSETQRNKGNFPGRFSGRQFSNSRSEMNVSTLELGDSALYLCASSLDQGAVNSPLHFGNGTRLTVT.

The rearrangement joins TRBV6-1 to TRBJ1-1; D is possibly TRBD1 (6 bases). Germline CDR1 and CDR2: MNHNS and SASEGT. Trimming cost V 2 bases and J 3 bases, with 10 bases left between them. The CDR3 covers 14 residues. CDR3 sequence: CASSELGADTEAFF. CDR3 in DNA: TGTGCCAGCAGTGAACTGGGGGCGGACACTGAAGCTTTCTTT.

The chain links TRBV5-6 to TRBJ2-3; 8 bases map to TRBD1. V gave up 3 bases and J gave up 6 bases; unmatched junction bases: 6. From germline, CDR1 is SGHDT and CDR2 YYEEEE. The CDR3 is made up of 14 amino acids. The CDR3 region has the DNA TGTGCCAGCAGCTGGACAGGGTTGCCGGATACGCAGTATTTT. Amino acid sequence: CASSWTGLPDTQYF.

The CDR3 loop reads CASSLGLAGYDEQFF. In DNA, the CDR3 is TGCGCCAGCAGCTTGGGACTAGCGGGATATGATGAGCAGTTCTTC. The chain has TRBV5-1 and TRBJ2-1, with 11 bases identical to TRBD2. The germline V gene has CDR1 SGHRS and CDR2 YFSETQ. The CDR3 spans 15 residues. Trimming removed 0 bases from V and 8 bases from J; junction bases left unmatched: 4.

The chain uses TRBV27 and TRBJ2-5, with a possible D match to TRBD2 (7 bases). Trimming cost V 6 bases and J 1 base, with 27 bases left between them. Per the germline V gene, CDR1 is MNHEY and CDR2 is SMNVEV (reference sequence). The length of the CDR3 is 19 residues. CDR3 nucleotide sequence: TGTGCCAGCAGACGGTTTGAGGGGGGAGGGAGGGGCTTCCAAGAGACCCAGTACTTC. It is translated as CASRRFEGGGRGFQETQYF.

This clone was observed once. The chain couples TRBV5-1 to TRBJ1-4; D may be TRBD1 (5 bases). Trimming left V 2 bases short and J 0 bases short, with 14 bases between. This CDR3 contains 17 residues. CDR1 and CDR2 from the germline V gene are SGHRS and YFSETQ. This chain's CDR3 is CASSLSGRVTTNEKLFF. The CDR3 nucleotides are TGCGCCAGCAGCTTAAGTGGCAGGGTGACAACTAATGAAAAACTGTTTTTT. Based on the CDR3 plus reference TRBV5-1 and TRBJ1-4, the full variable domain is KAGVTQTPRYLIKTRGQQVTLSCSPISGHRSVSWYQQTPGQGLQFLFEYFSETQRNKGNFPGRFSGRQFSNSRSEMNVSTLELGDSALYLCASSLSGRVTTNEKLFFGSGTQLSVL.

The chain uses TRBV24-1 and TRBJ2-7; 8 bases agree with TRBD1. J lost 0 bases, V lost 9 bases, and 15 bases had no gene match. CDR3 length: 17 residues. CDR1 and CDR2 (germline): KGHDR, SFDVKD. The CDR3 loop is CATGGTGLGRDSYEQYF. The CDR3 DNA reads as TGTGCCACCGGCGGGACAGGTCTCGGGCGAGACTCCTACGAGCAGTACTTC.

Only a few counts were recorded for this clone. The V gene is TRBV30, the J gene TRBJ1-2, with 10 bases lining up with TRBD1. Germline lookup yields CDR1 GTSNPN and CDR2 SVGIG (reference sequence). The CDR3 length is 15 residues. With 1 base clipped from V and 5 bases from J, the junction kept 7 bases outside the gene matches. CDR3 protein: CAWSADRGLSYGYTF. In DNA form, the CDR3 reads TGTGCCTGGAGTGCTGACAGGGGGCTGTCTTATGGCTACACCTTC.

The gene calls are TRBV5-5 and TRBJ2-1, with D perhaps TRBD2 (6 bases). V was pared by 4 bases and J by 5 bases, with 13 bases between. CDR1 SGHKS and CDR2 YYEKEE come from the germline V gene (reference sequence). The CDR3 loop spans 14 amino acids. Here the CDR3 DNA reads TGTGCCAGCAGCGGGGCCGGGGGAGACAATGAGCAGTTCTTC. Protein product: CASSGAGGDNEQFF.

Only a few counts were recorded for this clone. The J gene is TRBJ2-4, the V gene TRBV5-6; tentatively, D is TRBD1 (5 bases). CDR3 length: 14 residues. The germline CDR1 and CDR2 sequences are SGHDT and YYEEEE. V was trimmed by 2 bases and J by 1 base, leaving 7 bases between them. CDR3 residues: CASSFWGAKNIQYF. The CDR3 DNA is TGTGCCAGCAGCTTCTGGGGCGCCAAAAACATTCAGTACTTC.

This clone was recorded a few times. The chain recombines TRBV2 with TRBJ2-5, with 7 bases identical to TRBD1. This CDR3 has 13 amino acids. In germline, CDR1 is SNHLY, CDR2 FYNNEI. Losses at the gene ends were 7 bases for V and 4 bases for J; bases not matched to a gene: 6. CDR3 amino acids: CASNRQGSETQYF. The CDR3 coding sequence is TGTGCCAGCAACCGACAGGGTTCAGAGACCCAGTACTTC.

The chain links TRBV10-3 to TRBJ2-3; 8 nucleotides align to TRBD2. The CDR3 runs to 15 residues. The germline V gene has CDR1 ENHRY and CDR2 SYGVKD. Unmatched junction bases numbered 6, after V lost 3 bases and J lost 4 bases. CDR3 coding DNA: TGTGCCATCAGTGACCAAGCGGGAGCGGCAGATACGCAGTATTTT. Residues: CAISDQAGAADTQYF.

The chain employs TRBV4-1 and TRBJ2-1; no clear D. V lost 1 base and J 2 bases, leaving 9 bases between the germline ends. This CDR3 contains 15 residues. The germline CDR1 and CDR2 sequences are MGHRA and YSYEKL. The CDR3 region is CASSQGASTYNEQFF. CDR3 DNA: TGCGCCAGCAGCCAAGGAGCTAGTACCTACAATGAGCAGTTCTTC.

This clone turned up a few times. This chain links TRBV19 with TRBJ1-5, with TRBD1 matching over 10 bases. The junction had 4 bases not matched to a gene; V was cut back by 5 bases and J by 3 bases. The CDR3 extends over 15 amino acids. Germline V gene lookup returns CDR1 LNHDA and CDR2 SQIVND (reference sequence). CDR3 in amino acids: CASSAGTGDNQPQHF. The CDR3 region has the DNA TGTGCCAGTAGTGCGGGGACAGGGGACAATCAGCCCCAGCATTTT.

This sequence joins TRBV7-9 and TRBJ2-1; TRBD2 matches 13 bases. The CDR3 is 17 residues long. Germline CDR1 is SEHNR and CDR2 is FQNEAQ (reference sequence). The ends lost 4 bases at V and 4 bases at J; junction bases unmatched: 7. This chain's CDR3 is CASSSRTSGRGYNEQFF. The CDR3 bases are TGTGCCAGCAGCTCCAGGACTAGCGGGAGAGGTTACAATGAGCAGTTCTTC.

The rearrangement joins TRBV30 to TRBJ2-7; 11 nucleotides match TRBD2. Trimming cost V 5 bases and J 6 bases; bases outside gene matches: 9. CDR1 is GTSNPN, CDR2 SVGIG, per germline (reference sequence). There are 14 residues in the CDR3. CDR3 DNA: TGTGCCTGGGCTGTAGCGGGAGGGTCCCGCGAGCAGTACTTC. Translation: CAWAVAGGSREQYF.

This chain links TRBV7-9 with TRBJ2-6, with 8 bases aligning to TRBD2. The CDR3 is 19 amino acids. V lost 1 base, J lost 4 bases, and 12 bases stayed unmatched. Germline values: CDR1 SEHNR, CDR2 FQNEAQ (reference sequence). CDR3 region: CASSLEPGLEVDGANVLTF. The CDR3 DNA reads as TGTGCCAGCAGCTTAGAGCCGGGACTAGAAGTGGACGGGGCCAACGTCCTGACTTTC.

The gene calls are TRBV9 and TRBJ1-1; unclear D gene. This CDR3 is built from 14 residues. Germline V gene lookup returns CDR1 SGDLS and CDR2 YYNGEE. Between the trimmed V and J ends, which lost 4 bases and 5 bases, there was a span of 15 bases. For the CDR3, the DNA is TGTGCCAGCAGCCTAACGGGAAGTTGGACTGAAGCTTTCTTT. This codes for CASSLTGSWTEAFF. Filled out from reference TRBV9 and TRBJ1-1, the complete variable domain reads DSGVTQTPKHLITATGQRVTLRCSPRSGDLSVYWYQQSLDQGLQFLIQYYNGEERAKGNILERFSAQQFPDLHSELNLSSLELGDSALYFCASSLTGSWTEAFFGQGTRLTVV.

The J gene is TRBJ2-7, the V gene TRBV9; D may be TRBD2 (5 bases). CDR3 length: 14 residues. V was shortened by 0 bases and J by 3 bases, with 10 bases between the two germline ends. Germline V gives CDR1 SGDLS, CDR2 YYNGEE. The CDR3 nucleotides are TGTGCCAGCAGCGTAGAACCGGGATTCTACGAGCAGTACTTC. It codes for CASSVEPGFYEQYF.

The chain joins TRBV9 to TRBJ1-2, with D perhaps TRBD1 (5 bases). The V end was cut by 0 bases, the J end by 1 base, with 13 bases between. The CDR3 extends over 16 amino acids. CDR1 SGDLS and CDR2 YYNGEE come from the germline V gene. The CDR3 is CASSVELDIDNYGYTF. CDR3 bases: TGTGCCAGCAGCGTAGAATTGGACATCGATAACTATGGCTACACCTTC.

This rearrangement joins TRBV4-2 to TRBJ2-2, with TRBD2 matching over 8 bases. The CDR3 runs 16 residues. V lost 4 bases to trimming and J lost 4 bases; unmatched junction nucleotides: 8. CDR1 and CDR2 from the germline V gene are LGHNA and YNFKEQ. The CDR3 sequence is CASSRELAETTGELFF. The DNA of the CDR3 is TGTGCCAGCAGCCGGGAACTAGCGGAGACCACCGGGGAGCTGTTTTTT.

The J gene is TRBJ2-5, the V gene TRBV5-1; tentative D call: TRBD2 (6 bases). The germline V gene encodes CDR1 SGHRS and CDR2 YFSETQ. The CDR3 loop spans 16 amino acids. V was pared by 1 base and J by 2 bases, with 15 bases between. Here the CDR3 reads CASSLLGLVGQETQYF. The CDR3 DNA reads as TGCGCCAGCAGCTTGTTGGGACTTGTGGGGCAAGAGACCCAGTACTTC.

This clone came up a few times. The CDR3 DNA sequence: TGCAGTGCTAGTGGCGGGGGCGTAAGGGGCTACACCTTC. Translating gives CSASGGGVRGYTF. The V call is TRBV20-1, the J call TRBJ1-2; a possible D gene is TRBD1 (6 bases). V was cut by 3 bases and J by 8 bases, with 16 bases left in between. The CDR3 runs 13 residues. CDR1 and CDR2 (germline): DFQATT, SNEGSKA (reference sequence).

This chain uses TRBV9 with TRBJ1-3; D not resolved. CDR3 size: 15 residues. V was shortened by 1 base and J by 0 bases, with 8 bases between the two germline ends. The germline V gene has CDR1 SGDLS and CDR2 YYNGEE. The CDR3 is CASSVNTYSGNTIYF. Written as DNA, the CDR3 is TGTGCCAGCAGCGTAAACACATACTCTGGAAACACCATATATTTT.

V usage is TRBV11-2 and J usage is TRBJ2-2, with 7 bases aligning to TRBD2. Per germline, CDR1 SGHAT and CDR2 FQNNGV. The CDR3 length is 15 residues. V shed 5 bases and J 4 bases; nucleotides not matched to a gene: 7. In DNA, the CDR3 is TGTGCCAGCAGCCCAGGACTAGTAGGCACCGGGGAGCTGTTTTTT. It specifies CASSPGLVGTGELFF.

V gene TRBV24-1 combines with J gene TRBJ2-3; D possibly corresponds to TRBD2 (5 bases). Germline loops: CDR1 KGHDR, CDR2 SFDVKD. Trimming took off 3 bases at V and 1 base at J, with 13 bases between the two ends. The CDR3 spans 16 residues. This CDR3 reads CATSDPTVGGTDTQYF. The CDR3 DNA reads as TGTGCCACCAGTGATCCTACAGTCGGGGGCACAGATACGCAGTATTTT.